The following is a T cell receptor (beta chain) sequence with its context. Its antigen is undetermined. This sample is drawn from a study of Graves' ophthalmopathy and Graves' hyperthyroidism. CDR3 regions of TCR beta were amplified from RNA transcripts. The authors performed first-round RT-PCR with HTBI primers and then a second-round multiplex PCR. Using its own MiXCR run on the multiplex PCR reads, TCRdb lists one record per CDR3 protein. The data show hundreds of thousands of distinct CDR3 sequences, more than 40% seen once. Whole-study findings and limits: Ophthalmopathy progression was predicted by the model at 70.59% sensitivity and 72.22% specificity. A model built from 13 signatures distinguished ophthalmopathy from stable hyperthyroidism with about 86% sensitivity and about 84% specificity.

The germline gives CDR1 MNHNS, CDR2 SASEGT. The CDR3 is made up of 13 amino acids. With 7 bases removed from V and 6 bases from J, the gap between germline ends came to 13 bases. Diagnosis was based on clinical symptoms, serum thyroxine, TRAb, thyroid ultrasound and orbital computed tomography. The receptor was derived from an adult man with Graves' ophthalmopathy. The sequenced sample was peripheral blood. V usage is TRBV6-1 and J usage is TRBJ1-5; D is possibly TRBD1 (5 bases). Written as DNA, the CDR3 is TGTGCCAGCATGGCAGGGTGGACTCAGCCCCAGCATTTT. This gives the protein CASMAGWTQPQHF.